The 12 T cell receptor beta chains listed next were all sequenced from one sample in a study of blood T cell repertoires in COVID-19. Assay used: immunoSEQ multiplex PCR; TCRdb lists only in-frame clones, some missing. The repertoire includes 79,000 or so clones, approximately 86% of them detected once, and 15% to 20% sits in the top ten. Sequences were obtained from peripheral blood. These receptors all come from a human donor in a cohort sampled during active COVID-19.

The chain recombines TRBV3-1 (or the pseudogene TRBV3-2) with TRBJ1-6; no definite D call. With 2 bases removed from V and 14 bases from J, the gap between germline ends came to 13 bases. CDR3 length equals 13 residues. Per the germline V gene, CDR1 is LGHDT and CDR2 is YNNKEL (reference sequence). Here the CDR3 reads CASSQTRQGALHF. The CDR3 nucleotides are TGTGCCAGCAGCCAAACGCGACAAGGTGCCCTCCACTTT.

This clone is a singleton in its sample. This chain joins TRBV7-2 and TRBJ2-1; TRBD1 agrees at 9 bases. The germline CDR1 and CDR2 sequences are SGHTA and FQGNSA. Trimming cost V 7 bases and J 8 bases; bases outside gene matches: 9. The CDR3 totals 14 residues. The CDR3 DNA reads TGTGCCAGCAACCTACAGGGGGCGCAGGATGAGCAGTTCTTC. Its protein is CASNLQGAQDEQFF.

This chain links TRBV28 with TRBJ1-6, with D maybe TRBD1 (6 bases). The CDR3 is 16 residues long. The V and J ends lost 4 bases and 10 bases respectively, with 20 bases between them. Germline V gene sequence: CDR1 MDHEN, CDR2 SYDVKM. The CDR3 protein is CASSWSTGTPGSPLHF. The CDR3 region has the DNA TGTGCCAGCAGTTGGAGTACCGGGACACCCGGGTCACCCCTCCACTTT.

J is TRBJ2-1 and V is TRBV30; 9 nucleotides line up with TRBD2. CDR3 length equals 13 residues. V lost 7 bases to trimming and J lost 7 bases; unmatched junction nucleotides: 8. Germline V gene data show CDR1 as GTSNPN and CDR2 as SVGIG (reference sequence). CDR3 DNA: TGTGCCTTGCCCGGGACTAGCTGGAATGAGCAGTTCTTC. It specifies CALPGTSWNEQFF.

Regarding this clone: One junction end disagrees with the germline gene, perhaps due to a read error. This rearrangement joins TRBV20-1 to TRBJ2-1, with TRBD2 matching 7 bases. Germline V gene lookup returns CDR1 DFQATT and CDR2 SNEGSKA (reference sequence). The CDR3 extends over 11 amino acids. The CDR3 here is CRASGGDEQFF. The CDR3 nucleotides are TGCAGAGCTAGCGGAGGGGATGAGCAGTTCTTC.

The J gene is TRBJ2-5, the V gene TRBV10-1; D may be TRBD1 (5 bases). Trimming pared 0 bases from V and 4 bases from J, leaving 9 bases between. The CDR3 runs 14 residues. The V gene's germline CDR1 is WNHNN and CDR2 SYGVQD (reference sequence). In DNA, the CDR3 is TGCGCCAGCAGTGAGTCGGGGCAGGGAGAGACCCAGTACTTC. It is translated as CASSESGQGETQYF.

The count of this clone is one. This chain connects TRBV4-1 to TRBJ2-2, with D possibly TRBD1 on 6 matching bases. In germline, CDR1 is MGHRA, CDR2 YSYEKL. V lost 0 bases and J lost 6, with 29 bases in between. The CDR3 contains 21 residues. The CDR3 spells CASSQEQGPELVYSFSGELFF. The CDR3 coding sequence is TGCGCCAGCAGCCAAGAACAGGGTCCCGAACTTGTCTATTCGTTCTCCGGGGAGCTGTTTTTT.

The chain is built from TRBV10-3 and TRBJ1-2; perhaps TRBD1 as D (5 bases). V was pared by 6 bases and J by 6 bases, with 14 bases between. Germline CDR1 and CDR2: ENHRY and SYGVKD. CDR3 size: 13 residues. In DNA form, the CDR3 reads TGTGCCATCAGGGGGGGTTCCGGGGATGGCTACACCTTC. Encoded protein: CAIRGGSGDGYTF.

The gene calls are TRBV5-5 and TRBJ2-3; 7 nucleotides line up with TRBD1. The length of the CDR3 is 16 residues. Losses at the gene ends were 4 bases for V and 0 bases for J; bases not matched to a gene: 8. CDR1 is SGHKS and CDR2 is YYEKEE in the germline V gene (reference sequence). CDR3 bases: TGTGCCAGCAGCCCCCCGACAGGGACAAGCACAGATACGCAGTATTTT. Translation: CASSPPTGTSTDTQYF.

This chain connects TRBV10-1 to TRBJ2-2; D not resolved. The CDR3 spans 16 residues. Trimming left V 0 bases short and J 1 base short, with 9 bases between. From germline, CDR1 is WNHNN and CDR2 SYGVQD (reference sequence). The CDR3 loop reads CASSESAAGNTGELFF. The CDR3 DNA reads TGCGCCAGCAGTGAGTCGGCGGCCGGGAACACCGGGGAGCTGTTTTTT.

The V gene is TRBV9, the J gene TRBJ2-3; D unresolved. In germline, CDR1 is SGDLS, CDR2 YYNGEE. The CDR3 runs to 13 residues. Trimming removed 6 bases from V and 3 bases from J, with 11 bases in between. The chain's CDR3 is CASNNKITDTQYF. The CDR3 bases are TGTGCCAGCAACAACAAGATTACAGATACGCAGTATTTT.

The chain recombines TRBV2 with TRBJ2-5; 10 nucleotides match TRBD1. V shed 8 bases and J 5 bases; nucleotides not matched to a gene: 5. This CDR3 has 13 residues. Looked up from germline, CDR1 is SNHLY and CDR2 is FYNNEI. CDR3 loop: CASPGQGTETQYF. CDR3 nucleotide sequence: TGTGCCAGCCCGGGACAGGGGACGGAGACCCAGTACTTC.